Sequencing of this T cell receptor beta chain was carried out in a study of early T cells in non-severe SARS-CoV-2 infection. Researchers attached unique molecular identifiers to individual cDNA molecules. MiXCR, applied by TCRdb to the 5' RACE reads, yields one record per CDR3 protein. This repertoire shows just over 70,000 distinct CDR3 sequences, 12% found once; its top ten account for around 1.3%. In its sample, this clonotype was seen many times. The germline gives CDR1 MDHEN, CDR2 SYDVKM. The ends were cut back, 4 bases at V and 8 bases at J, with 20 bases in the middle. The CDR3 extends over 15 amino acids.

The sequenced material came from whole blood. The gene calls are TRBV28 and TRBJ1-2; possible D gene TRBD1, 5 bases. This TCR was recovered from an adult who was a healthcare worker with PCR-confirmed SARS-CoV-2 infection or an uninfected control (not recorded which). The CDR3 is CASSSNPGRTAGYTF. The CDR3 DNA reads as TGTGCCAGCAGTTCAAATCCGGGACGCACGGCGGGCTACACCTTC.